A single sample is the source of the 20 T cell receptor beta chains below, sequenced in a study of blood T cell repertoires in COVID-19. Method: immunoSEQ multiplex PCR; TCRdb's copy keeps in-frame clones and lacks some. Among 90,000 or so clones listed, approximately 87% were seen once. Sequencing was carried out using peripheral blood. These receptor sequences come from a human donor in a cohort sampled during active COVID-19.

The rearrangement joins TRBV5-8 to TRBJ2-7, with 8 bases matching TRBD1. V trimming: 4 bases; J trimming: 3 bases; junction bases outside the gene matches: 9. Germline CDR1 SGHTS, CDR2 YDEGEE. This CDR3 spans 15 amino acids. The CDR3 DNA reads TGTGCCAGCAGCACGGACAGGGCCCTGAGCTACGAGCAGTACTTC. Its protein is CASSTDRALSYEQYF.

V usage is TRBV5-8 and J usage is TRBJ1-5; D is undetermined. Germline CDR1 reads SGHTS; CDR2 reads YDEGEE. CDR3 length: 13 amino acids. V was trimmed by 0 bases and J by 5 bases, leaving 6 bases between them. The CDR3 region has the DNA TGTGCCAGCAGCTTGGCATCAGATCAGCCCCAGCATTTT. This gives the protein CASSLASDQPQHF.

V gene TRBV7-9 combines with J gene TRBJ1-1, with 9 positions matching TRBD1. CDR3 size: 15 residues. Trimming cost V 5 bases and J 4 bases; bases outside gene matches: 8. In germline, CDR1 is SEHNR, CDR2 FQNEAQ (reference sequence). The CDR3 bases are TGTGCCAGCAGCACGTTGGACAGGGGCGCCACTGAAGCTTTCTTT. Translated, it gives CASSTLDRGATEAFF.

The CDR3 sequence: CAISEGAHTVGSYEQYF. The CDR3 nucleotides are TGTGCCATCAGTGAGGGGGCGCATACCGTTGGCTCCTACGAGCAGTACTTC. This rearrangement joins TRBV10-3 to TRBJ2-7, with D perhaps TRBD1 (5 bases). The V end was cut by 2 bases, the J end by 0 bases, with 17 bases between. The CDR3 totals 17 residues. Germline-derived CDR1 and CDR2 are ENHRY and SYGVKD.

The count of this clone is one. The chain is built from TRBV27 and TRBJ1-2, with D perhaps matching TRBD1 (5 bases). Trimming took 5 bases from V and 8 from J, leaving 30 bases between them. The CDR3 is 18 amino acids. Germline V gene lookup returns CDR1 MNHEY and CDR2 SMNVEV (reference sequence). The CDR3: CASSPTPTLGVLSKGYTF. The CDR3 DNA is TGTGCCAGCAGTCCGACCCCGACCTTAGGGGTATTATCGAAAGGCTACACCTTC.

The rearrangement uses TRBV28 and TRBJ2-3; D remains unclear. Germline lookup yields CDR1 MDHEN and CDR2 SYDVKM. V was clipped by 7 bases and J by 6 bases, with 14 bases between them. There are 13 residues in the CDR3. For the CDR3, the DNA is TGTGCCAGCATAGGCGGAAACTGGGATACGCAGTATTTT. Protein: CASIGGNWDTQYF. The whole variable domain, filled in from reference TRBV28 and TRBJ2-3, reads DVKVTQSSRYLVKRTGEKVFLECVQDMDHENMFWYRQDPGLGLRLIYFSYDVKMKEKGDIPEGYSVSREKKERFSLILESASTNQTSMYLCASIGGNWDTQYFGPGTRLTVL.

V and J are TRBV5-1 and TRBJ1-2; no clear D gene. Germline V gives CDR1 SGHRS, CDR2 YFSETQ. This CDR3 has 14 amino acids. Trimming removed 0 bases at V and 3 bases at J, with 9 bases between. This CDR3 is CASSLGPTDYGYTF. CDR3 sequence (DNA): TGCGCCAGCAGCTTGGGTCCCACAGACTATGGCTACACCTTC.

The CDR3 spells CASSQGSTGYEQYF. The CDR3 bases are TGCGCCAGCAGCCAAGGTTCGACAGGGTACGAGCAGTACTTC. The chain is built from TRBV4-1 and TRBJ2-7; the match to TRBD1 covers 7 bases. J gave up 4 bases and V 1 base, and 4 bases lay outside the gene matches. The CDR3 runs 14 residues. Per germline, CDR1 MGHRA and CDR2 YSYEKL.

This clone occurred many times. The chain employs TRBV4-1 and TRBJ2-3; 8 bases align to TRBD2. Germline V gives CDR1 MGHRA, CDR2 YSYEKL. The J segment lost 5 bases and the V segment lost 4 bases, leaving 11 bases of the junction unmatched. The CDR3 has 16 residues. Here the CDR3 reads CASSPGVAGGGDTQYF. Written as DNA, the CDR3 is TGCGCCAGCAGCCCAGGGGTTGCGGGGGGTGGAGATACGCAGTATTTT.

The rearrangement uses TRBV6-5 and TRBJ2-5; 7 positions match TRBD1. Germline CDR1 and CDR2: MNHEY and SVGAGI. Germline trimming cut 4 bases from V and 2 bases from J; bases unmatched to any gene: 1. CDR3 length: 13 residues. CDR3 sequence reads: CASSLGQQETQYF. The CDR3 coding sequence is TGTGCCAGCAGTTTGGGACAGCAAGAGACCCAGTACTTC.

The CDR3 here is CASSGERGAYNEQFF. The CDR3 DNA sequence: TGTGCCAGCAGTGGGGAGCGGGGGGCCTACAATGAGCAGTTCTTC. The rearrangement links TRBV2 to TRBJ2-1, with 9 bases matching TRBD2. Germline V gives CDR1 SNHLY, CDR2 FYNNEI. J lost 2 bases, V lost 4 bases, and 3 bases had no gene match. CDR3 length: 15 residues.

The chain combines TRBV18 with TRBJ2-1; D might be TRBD2 (7 bases). V dropped 2 bases and J dropped 2 bases, with 13 bases sitting between them. The CDR3 has 16 amino acids. Per germline, CDR1 KGHSH and CDR2 LQKENI. The CDR3 loop is CASSPSGTQPYNEQFF. In DNA, the CDR3 is TGTGCCAGCTCACCAAGCGGGACACAGCCCTACAATGAGCAGTTCTTC.

The rearrangement joins TRBV6-5 to TRBJ2-1; TRBD1 matches at 7 bases. In germline, CDR1 is MNHEY, CDR2 SVGAGI. The CDR3 consists of 14 residues. V lost 7 bases to trimming and J lost 7 bases; unmatched junction nucleotides: 10. The CDR3 sequence: CASITQGILNEQFF. Here the CDR3 DNA reads TGTGCCAGCATTACACAGGGGATTTTGAATGAGCAGTTCTTC.

The chain links TRBV20-1 to TRBJ2-7; possibly TRBD2 for D (6 bases). Between the trimmed V and J ends, which lost 5 bases and 5 bases, there was a span of 10 bases. The CDR3 covers 11 residues. CDR1 is DFQATT and CDR2 is SNEGSKA in the germline V gene (reference sequence). CDR3 in amino acids: CSASTRNEQYF. The CDR3 bases are TGCAGTGCTTCGACTAGAAACGAGCAGTACTTC.

This clone came up a few times. This chain uses TRBV4-2 with TRBJ1-1, with D maybe TRBD1 (5 bases). Germline CDR1 LGHNA, CDR2 YNFKEQ. The CDR3 runs to 11 residues. The CDR3 bases are TGTGCTTCCCAGGGTGACACTGAAGCTTTCTTT. Amino acids: CASQGDTEAFF.

The V call is TRBV28, the J call TRBJ1-2; D might be TRBD1 (5 bases). The CDR3 is 14 amino acids. Germline V lookup: CDR1 MDHEN, CDR2 SYDVKM. The ends were cut back, 1 base at V and 2 bases at J, with 8 bases in the middle. The CDR3 region has the DNA TGTGCCAGCAGTTTATCAGGGTACAACTATGGCTACACCTTC. This gives the protein CASSLSGYNYGYTF.

The CDR3 DNA reads TGTGCCAGCAGGGCGACAGGGGAAACCTATGGCTACACCTTC. Amino acids: CASRATGETYGYTF. The gene calls are TRBV28 and TRBJ1-2, with 8 bases that match TRBD1. CDR1 and CDR2 (germline): MDHEN, SYDVKM. J gave up 4 bases and V 6 bases, and 7 bases lay outside the gene matches. The CDR3 sequence is 14 residues long.

This clone was recorded once. This chain links TRBV30 with TRBJ2-2; TRBD2 is a possible D gene (6 bases). In germline, CDR1 is GTSNPN, CDR2 SVGIG (reference sequence). The CDR3 runs 14 residues. V dropped 7 bases and J dropped 4 bases, with 16 bases sitting between them. DNA for the CDR3: TGTGCCTCGCAAGGGACTGTAAGCACCGGGGAGCTGTTTTTT. This gives the protein CASQGTVSTGELFF.

J is TRBJ1-4 and V is TRBV7-9, with D maybe TRBD1 (5 bases). Trimming removed 5 bases from V and 7 bases from J, with 11 bases in between. The CDR3 runs 13 residues. Germline CDR1 SEHNR, CDR2 FQNEAQ (reference sequence). The CDR3 bases are TGTGCCAGCAGCCCGAGCGGGGCTGAAAAACTGTTTTTT. Amino acid sequence: CASSPSGAEKLFF.

The chain has TRBV5-4 and TRBJ2-2; possible D gene TRBD1, 8 bases. V was trimmed by 2 bases and J by 4 bases, leaving 15 bases between them. CDR1 is SGHNT and CDR2 is YYREEE in the germline V gene (reference sequence). The CDR3 has 16 amino acids. The CDR3 loop reads CASSLRQGRGTGELFF. Here the CDR3 DNA reads TGTGCCAGCAGCTTAAGACAGGGGAGGGGCACCGGGGAGCTGTTTTTT.